The rows below give T cell receptor beta chains drawn from one sample of a study of blood T cell repertoires in COVID-19. Here immunoSEQ multiplex PCR was the method, and the copy in TCRdb shows in-frame clones only, minus some. This repertoire shows around 100,000 clones, roughly 79% found once; its top ten account for 12%. Sequencing input: peripheral blood. The source of these receptors is a woman in her seventies with acute or convalescent COVID-19. Both conserved end residues are part of each CDR3. Each record gives: clone size, J gene, V gene, D gene, CDR3 DNA, CDR3 protein. A D gene is named only where the DNA matches it firmly. The size field is filled for only some rows; it gives once, few, many or a size class.

abundance: few
j_gene: TRBJ1-2
v_gene: TRBV7-8
d_gene: NA
CDR3nt: TGTGCCAGCAGCCCGCAGGGGAAGGGCTACACCTTC
CDR3aa: CASSPQGKGYTF

abundance: few
j_gene: TRBJ1-6
v_gene: TRBV5-8
d_gene: NA
CDR3nt: TGTGCCAGCAGGGAGATGGGGGGGAATTCACCCCTCCACTTT
CDR3aa: CASREMGGNSPLHF

abundance: NA
j_gene: TRBJ2-2
v_gene: TRBV19
d_gene: NA
CDR3nt: TGTGCCAGTACTCCGGCCGCAGGGAACACCGGGGAGCTGTTTTTT
CDR3aa: CASTPAAGNTGELFF

abundance: NA
j_gene: TRBJ1-1
v_gene: TRBV19
d_gene: TRBD1
CDR3nt: TGTGCCAGTAGTATAGAGAGGTCAGGGGGAGCAGCTTTCTTT
CDR3aa: CASSIERSGGAAFF

abundance: NA
j_gene: TRBJ2-1
v_gene: TRBV5-1
d_gene: NA
CDR3nt: TGCGCCAGCAGCTGGGCCACAGGATTTACGGCCAATGAGCAGTTCTTC
CDR3aa: CASSWATGFTANEQFF

abundance: NA
j_gene: TRBJ2-6
v_gene: TRBV5-1
d_gene: NA
CDR3nt: TGCGCCAGCAGCTCGGAGGGTCCCTCTGGGGCCAACGTCCTGACTTTC
CDR3aa: CASSSEGPSGANVLTF

abundance: NA
j_gene: TRBJ1-2
v_gene: TRBV14
d_gene: NA
CDR3nt: TGTGCCAGCAGCCAAGATTACAGGTCTCTTTATGGCTACACCTTC
CDR3aa: CASSQDYRSLYGYTF

abundance: NA
j_gene: TRBJ1-5
v_gene: TRBV19
d_gene: NA
CDR3nt: TGTGCCAGTAGCCCGACAGAAGTGGGCCCCCAGCATTTT
CDR3aa: CASSPTEVGPQHF

abundance: NA
j_gene: TRBJ1-1
v_gene: TRBV5-3
d_gene: NA
CDR3nt: TGTGCCAGAAGCTGGCCCGCGGGGAACACTGAAGCTTTCTTT
CDR3aa: CARSWPAGNTEAFF

abundance: NA
j_gene: TRBJ2-6
v_gene: TRBV11-2
d_gene: NA
CDR3nt: TGTGCCAGCAGCTTTGACAGGGCCAACGTCCTGACTTTC
CDR3aa: CASSFDRANVLTF

abundance: few
j_gene: TRBJ1-3
v_gene: TRBV27
d_gene: NA
CDR3nt: TGTGCCAGCCCGCTGGCAGGGGACGACACCATATATTTT
CDR3aa: CASPLAGDDTIYF

abundance: NA
j_gene: TRBJ2-2
v_gene: TRBV5-1
d_gene: TRBD2
CDR3nt: TGCGCCAGCAGCCTGATGGGACTAAACACCGGGGAGCTGTTTTTT
CDR3aa: CASSLMGLNTGELFF

abundance: NA
j_gene: TRBJ2-3
v_gene: TRBV13
d_gene: TRBD2
CDR3nt: TGTGCCAGCAGCTTAAACGCGGGGGGCGGGACAGATACGCAGTATTTT
CDR3aa: CASSLNAGGGTDTQYF

abundance: NA
j_gene: TRBJ2-2
v_gene: TRBV11-3
d_gene: NA
CDR3nt: TGTGCCAGCAGCTTAAGACGTTCAGGGATGAACACCGGGGAGCTGTTTTTT
CDR3aa: CASSLRRSGMNTGELFF

abundance: NA
j_gene: TRBJ1-1
v_gene: TRBV24-1
d_gene: NA
CDR3nt: TGTGCCACCAGTGACATTGGCAGGGGAGCTTTCTTT
CDR3aa: CATSDIGRGAFF

abundance: NA
j_gene: TRBJ1-5
v_gene: TRBV3-1/TRBV3-2
d_gene: NA
CDR3nt: TGTGCCAGCAGCCAAGAATTAGCGGGCTCTCAGCCCCAGCATTTT
CDR3aa: CASSQELAGSQPQHF